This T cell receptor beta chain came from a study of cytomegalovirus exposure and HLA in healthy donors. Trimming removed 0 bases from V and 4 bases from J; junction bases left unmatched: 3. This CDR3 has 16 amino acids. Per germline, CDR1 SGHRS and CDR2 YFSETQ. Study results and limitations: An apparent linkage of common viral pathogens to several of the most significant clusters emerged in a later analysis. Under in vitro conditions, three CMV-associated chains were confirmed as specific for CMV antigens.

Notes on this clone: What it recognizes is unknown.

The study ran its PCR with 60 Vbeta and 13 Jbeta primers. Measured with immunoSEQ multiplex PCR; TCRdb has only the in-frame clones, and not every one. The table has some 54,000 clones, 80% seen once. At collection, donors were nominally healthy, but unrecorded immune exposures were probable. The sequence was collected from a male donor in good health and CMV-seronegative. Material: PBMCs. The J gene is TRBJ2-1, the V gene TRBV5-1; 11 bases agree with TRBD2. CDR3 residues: CASSLDSGGGYNEQFF. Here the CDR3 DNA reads TGCGCCAGCAGCTTGGATAGCGGGGGGGGTTACAATGAGCAGTTCTTC.